The 6 T cell receptor beta chains in this list originate from one sample, sequenced in a study of T cell changes during pregnancy in multiple sclerosis. Method: immunoSEQ multiplex PCR; TCRdb's copy keeps in-frame clones and lacks some. The sample lists 45,000 to 60,000 clones, 75% to 95% occurring once. This specimen consisted of peripheral blood, obtained after pregnancy. The source of these receptors is a female donor in good health, enrolled as a control in a pregnancy study.

J is TRBJ1-4 and V is TRBV14; 9 positions agree with TRBD1. V dropped 4 bases and J dropped 7; count of bases not matched to a gene: 7. Germline values: CDR1 SGHDN, CDR2 FVKESK. The CDR3 has 15 residues. The CDR3 DNA follows: TGTGCCAGCAGCCGTCCGGGACAGGGTGGTGAAAAACTGTTTTTT. Protein product: CASSRPGQGGEKLFF.

This chain joins TRBV5-1 and TRBJ1-1; 7 bases map to TRBD1. V dropped 6 bases and J dropped 4; count of bases not matched to a gene: 15. The CDR3 length is 16 residues. The V gene's germline CDR1 is SGHRS and CDR2 YFSETQ. CDR3 loop: CASTSGTGAYGTEAFF. CDR3 DNA sequence: TGCGCCAGCACCTCGGGTACAGGGGCCTATGGCACTGAAGCTTTCTTT.

V usage is TRBV7-2 and J usage is TRBJ1-5, with D possibly TRBD1 on 5 matching bases. V gave up 5 bases and J gave up 4 bases, with 15 bases separating them. CDR3 size: 15 residues. Germline CDR1 and CDR2: SGHTA and FQGNSA. CDR3 protein: CASSQGAGGNQPQHF. The CDR3 coding sequence is TGTGCCAGCAGCCAAGGGGCGGGGGGGAATCAGCCCCAGCATTTT. The whole variable domain, remainder taken from reference TRBV7-2 and TRBJ1-5, is GAGVSQSPSNKVTEKGKDVELRCDPISGHTALYWYRQSLGQGLEFLIYFQGNSAPDKSGLPSDRFSAERTGGSVSTLTIQRTQQEDSAVYLCASSQGAGGNQPQHFGDGTRLSIL.

The chain links TRBV27 to TRBJ1-4, with no clear D. This CDR3 is built from 18 residues. Germline V gives CDR1 MNHEY, CDR2 SMNVEV (reference sequence). Trimming shortened V by 5 bases and J by 0 bases, and 19 bases separated the two germline ends. The CDR3 is CASSPLRERSATNEKLFF. DNA for the CDR3: TGTGCCAGCAGTCCCCTGAGGGAAAGGTCTGCAACTAATGAAAAACTGTTTTTT.

This rearrangement joins TRBV27 to TRBJ2-7; D is possibly TRBD1 (6 bases). Trimming removed 7 bases at V and 0 bases at J, with 13 bases between. The CDR3 spans 14 residues. Germline loops: CDR1 MNHEY, CDR2 SMNVEV (reference sequence). CDR3 amino acids: CASKRQESSYEQYF. The CDR3, as DNA: TGTGCCAGCAAACGACAGGAGAGCTCCTACGAGCAGTACTTC.

This rearrangement joins TRBV6-5 to TRBJ1-1, with TRBD1 matching over 7 bases. The CDR3 length is 16 residues. The V gene end was trimmed by 2 bases and the J gene end by 0 bases; junction bases not matched to a gene: 6. Germline V lookup: CDR1 MNHEY, CDR2 SVGAGI. For the CDR3, the DNA is TGTGCCAGCAGTTACGAGGGGGCGCCTATGAACACTGAAGCTTTCTTT. Its translation: CASSYEGAPMNTEAFF.